The 6 T cell receptor beta chains reported below all come from one sample, sequenced in a study of T cell repertoires and leukemia-associated antigens. Their antigens are not known. TCRdb analysed the 5' RACE reads with MiXCR anew, one entry per CDR3 protein. The sample holds over 9,000 distinct CDR3 sequences, under 55% seen once. Sequenced sample: CD3+ T cells sorted from blood and cultured. These receptors all stem from a female donor in good health.

About this clonotype itself: This CDR3 is missing its conserved last phenylalanine or tryptophan, likely due to a read error. The V and J genes are TRBV27 and TRBJ2-7, with D perhaps TRBD1 or TRBD2 (5 bases each). Germline lookup yields CDR1 MNHEY and CDR2 SMNVEV (reference sequence). This CDR3 is 15 amino acids long. CDR3 sequence (DNA): TGTGCCACCCAAAGAGGGGCAGGGATTGACTACGAACAGTACCTC. Encoded protein: CATQRGAGIDYEQYL.

CDR3 sequence: CASSDKQGAFYEQYF. CDR3 sequence (DNA): TGTGCCAGCAGTGACAAACAGGGGGCCTTCTACGAGCAGTACTTC. This chain uses TRBV27 with TRBJ2-7, with 9 bases identical to TRBD1. The CDR3 runs to 15 residues. The trim removed 5 bases at V and 3 bases at J, leaving 8 bases unmatched. Germline CDR1 MNHEY, CDR2 SMNVEV (reference sequence).

This clonotype is classed as medium-sized (0.01 to 0.1%). This CDR3 reads CASGGSGSPYNEQFF. For the CDR3, the DNA is TGTGCTAGTGGTGGCTCGGGATCCCCCTACAATGAGCAGTTCTTC. V gene TRBV12-5 combines with J gene TRBJ2-1; a weak D match, TRBD2 (5 bases). The length of the CDR3 is 15 residues. Trimming took off 5 bases at V and 2 bases at J, with 13 bases between the two ends. Germline V gives CDR1 LGHNT, CDR2 FRNRAP. The variable domain in full, completed from reference TRBV12-5 and TRBJ2-1, reads DARVTQTPRHKVTEMGQEVTMRCQPILGHNTVFWYRQTMMQGLELLAYFRNRAPLDDSGMPKDRFSAEMPDATLATLKIQPSEPRDSAVYFCASGGSGSPYNEQFFGPGTRLTVL.

The V gene is TRBV4-1, the J gene TRBJ2-7, with D unclear. This CDR3 region has 14 residues. The ends were cut back, 6 bases at V and 12 bases at J, with 24 bases in the middle. Germline loops: CDR1 MGHRA, CDR2 YSYEKL. CDR3 protein: CASSQNNDPGPGYF. The CDR3 DNA follows: TGCGCCAGCAGTCAAAACAACGACCCGGGCCCTGGGTACTTC.

This clonotype was counted ten times or more. A much more abundant neighbour one base away suggests this may be a read error. The chain recombines TRBV9 with TRBJ2-7, with D tentatively TRBD2 (5 bases). CDR1 is SGDLS and CDR2 is YYNGEE in the germline V gene. CDR3 length equals 13 residues. As DNA, the CDR3 is TGTGTCAGCAGTGCGGGCCCTACCGCCGAGCAGTACTTC. Its protein is CVSSAGPTAEQYF.

This clonotype was seen ten or more times. The CDR3 sequence: CASSRIPPTDTQYF. The CDR3 DNA reads as TGCGCCAGCAGCCGGATTCCTCCCACAGATACGCAGTATTTT. This chain uses TRBV4-1 with TRBJ2-3; D remains ambiguous. Trimming shortened V by 4 bases and J by 2 bases, and 10 bases separated the two germline ends. Germline V lookup: CDR1 MGHRA, CDR2 YSYEKL. The CDR3 contains 14 residues.